Listed below are T cell receptor beta chains from one sample, sequenced in a study of neurological immune-mediated disorders. TCRdb redid the calling of the 5' RACE reads with MiXCR, one entry per CDR3 protein. This table holds 75,000 to 95,000 distinct CDR3 sequences, more than 15% found once. The specimen was PBMCs. These receptor sequences come from a woman aged 35 to 49 in good health. CDR3s include the opening cysteine and the closing phenylalanine or tryptophan. D genes are given only for firm matches. Expanded clones get a size class; other rows say once, few or many, or leave the size out.

abundance	len	v_gene	d_gene	j_gene	CDR3aa	CDR3nt
many	13	TRBV3-1	TRBD1	TRBJ2-7	CASSHLDRGEQYF	TGTGCCAGCAGCCACCTAGACAGGGGCGAGCAGTACTTC
many	15	TRBV7-2	TRBD2	TRBJ2-3	CASSLRGSGGASQYF	TGTGCCAGCAGCTTAAGGGGTAGCGGGGGGGCTTCGCAGTATTTT
many	15	TRBV9	.	TRBJ2-1	CASSVDISVYNEQFF	TGTGCCAGCAGCGTAGATATTAGCGTCTACAATGAGCAGTTCTTC
many	19	TRBV7-3	TRBD1	TRBJ1-5	CASSSTGTGYFYDNQPQHF	TGTGCCAGCAGCTCAACCGGGACAGGGTACTTCTATGACAATCAGCCCCAGCATTTT
many	12	TRBV3-1	.	TRBJ2-7	CASSLKNYEQYF	TGTGCCAGCAGCCTAAAGAACTACGAGCAGTACTTC
many	13	TRBV12-3/TRBV12-4	TRBD1	TRBJ1-2	CASTWQGDYGYTF	TGTGCCAGCACCTGGCAGGGGGACTATGGCTACACCTTC
.	18	TRBV21-1	.	TRBJ1-6	CASSKGGTESSYNSPLHF	TGTGCCAGCAGCAAAGGAGGCACTGAAAGCTCCTATAATTCACCCCTCCACTTT
.	12	TRBV9	.	TRBJ1-2	CASSAHNYGYTF	TGTGCCAGCAGCGCCCACAACTATGGCTACACCTTC
many	18	TRBV7-9	.	TRBJ1-5	CASSLRESRAVSNQPQHF	TGTGCCAGCAGCCTTCGGGAGTCGCGGGCGGTTAGCAATCAGCCCCAGCATTTT
many	15	TRBV7-2	TRBD2	TRBJ2-1	CASSSGLAGHNEQFF	TGTGCCAGCAGCTCGGGACTAGCGGGGCACAATGAGCAGTTCTTC
many	15	TRBV11-1	.	TRBJ2-7	CASSPVEGDNYEQYF	TGTGCCAGCAGTCCAGTGGAGGGGGACAACTACGAGCAGTACTTC
few	14	TRBV14	.	TRBJ2-4	CASSQATAGTIQYF	TGTGCCAGCAGCCAAGCCACCGCAGGTACCATTCAGTACTTC
many	13	TRBV7-2	.	TRBJ1-2	CASSFRGNYGYTF	TGTGCCAGCAGCTTCAGAGGAAACTATGGCTACACCTTC
many	17	TRBV28	TRBD1	TRBJ2-3	CASSFLTGGRTTDTQYF	TGTGCCAGCAGTTTTCTAACAGGGGGAAGAACCACAGATACGCAGTATTTT
many	19	TRBV7-2	TRBD2	TRBJ2-7	CASARGPGTSGGSFYEQYF	TGTGCCAGCGCTAGAGGGCCCGGGACTAGCGGGGGGTCGTTCTACGAGCAGTACTTC
many	18	TRBV5-1	TRBD2	TRBJ2-3	CASRALGLAGGPRDTQYF	TGCGCCAGCAGGGCTCTGGGACTAGCGGGGGGCCCACGGGATACGCAGTATTTT
once	12	TRBV7-3	.	TRBJ2-5	CDSSLTGETQYF	TGTGACAGCAGCTTAACTGGTGAGACCCAGTACTTC
many	15	TRBV12-3/TRBV12-4	TRBD1	TRBJ1-1	CASTFGDRGVSEAFF	TGTGCCAGCACCTTCGGGGACAGGGGGGTCTCTGAAGCTTTCTTT
many	14	TRBV12-3/TRBV12-4	.	TRBJ2-3	CASSPEGAIDTQYF	TGTGCCAGCAGCCCGGAGGGGGCTATAGATACGCAGTATTTT
.	16	TRBV24-1	.	TRBJ2-1	CTTSDSATPTYNEKFF	TGTACCACCAGTGACTCAGCTACCCCGACTTACAATGAGAAGTTCTTC
many	13	TRBV5-1	.	TRBJ2-7	CASSFGTAWEQYF	TGCGCCAGCAGCTTTGGAACAGCGTGGGAGCAGTACTTC
.	14	TRBV20-1	TRBD1	TRBJ1-2	CSARDGVTGGLGTF	TGCAGTGCTAGAGATGGAGTGACAGGGGGCCTTGGCACCTTC
many	14	TRBV12-3/TRBV12-4	TRBD1	TRBJ2-7	CASSPTGLPYEQYF	TGTGCCAGCAGCCCGACAGGGCTCCCCTACGAGCAGTACTTC
many	16	TRBV4-3	.	TRBJ2-2	CASSLSVGLNTGELFF	TGCGCCAGCAGTCTCTCGGTGGGCCTGAACACCGGGGAGCTGTTTTTT
.	13	TRBV2	.	TRBJ2-1	CARSLGQNNEQFF	TGTGCCCGCAGCCTTGGACAGAACAATGAGCAGTTCTTC
.	13	TRBV28	.	TRBJ2-5	CASSPQGEETQYF	TGTGCCAGCAGTCCTCAGGGTGAGGAGACCCAGTACTTC
.	15	TRBV7-2	TRBD2	TRBJ2-3	CVSSLTSGGLGTQYF	TGTGTCAGCAGCTTGACTAGCGGGGGGCTTGGTACGCAGTATTTT
.	15	TRBV12-5	TRBD1	TRBJ1-2	CASGQGLEDPNGYTF	TGTGCTAGTGGACAGGGGTTAGAGGATCCTAATGGCTACACCTTC
many	14	TRBV20-1	.	TRBJ2-3	CSARDSRITDTQYF	TGCAGTGCTCGCGACTCCCGGATCACAGATACGCAGTATTTT
many	15	TRBV29-1	TRBD1	TRBJ1-1	CSVGGGGQGDTEAFF	TGCAGCGTTGGAGGGGGCGGACAGGGGGACACTGAAGCTTTCTTT
many	15	TRBV4-3	TRBD1	TRBJ1-4	CASSRDRGQNEKLFF	TGCGCCAGCAGCCGAGACAGGGGACAGAATGAAAAACTGTTTTTT
many	13	TRBV20-1	.	TRBJ1-2	CSARTLRGSGYTF	TGCAGTGCTAGGACACTCAGGGGTTCGGGCTACACCTTC
many	13	TRBV10-3	.	TRBJ1-1	CAISGRGGTEAFF	TGTGCCATCAGTGGAAGAGGGGGCACTGAAGCTTTCTTT
many	15	TRBV20-1	.	TRBJ1-5	CSATGDAYSNQPQHF	TGCAGTGCCACCGGGGATGCGTATAGCAATCAGCCCCAGCATTTT
many	11	TRBV30	.	TRBJ2-1	CAWRDQPMWLF	TGTGCCTGGAGAGACCAGCCTATGTGGCTCTTC
many	13	TRBV20-1	.	TRBJ2-1	CSAADINYNEQFF	TGCAGTGCCGCGGACATCAACTACAATGAGCAGTTCTTC
many	14	TRBV6-5	.	TRBJ2-2	CASSYEGLGGELFF	TGTGCCAGCAGTTACGAGGGGTTGGGCGGGGAGCTGTTTTTT
many	14	TRBV7-2	TRBD1	TRBJ2-7	CASSGGQGPYEQYF	TGTGCCAGCAGCGGGGGACAGGGGCCCTACGAGCAGTACTTC
many	13	TRBV28	.	TRBJ2-1	CASSPDTHNEQFF	TGTGCCAGCAGTCCCGACACCCACAATGAGCAGTTCTTC
many	15	TRBV2	TRBD2	TRBJ2-3	CASSGGLAGQDTQYF	TGTGCCAGCAGTGGCGGACTAGCGGGGCAAGATACGCAGTATTTT
many	12	TRBV20-1	TRBD1	TRBJ1-4	CSATRGEEKLFF	TGCAGTGCTACCAGGGGGGAGGAAAAACTGTTTTTT
many	19	TRBV5-1	TRBD2	TRBJ2-3	CASSRTVTLAGGSTDTQYF	TGCGCCAGCAGCCGAACCGTCACGTTAGCGGGGGGAAGCACAGATACGCAGTATTTT
many	11	TRBV20-1	.	TRBJ2-3	CSARDRDTQYF	TGCAGTGCTAGAGACCGGGATACGCAGTATTTT
many	14	TRBV29-1	.	TRBJ2-5	CSVEDLAGEETQYF	TGCAGCGTTGAAGACCTAGCCGGCGAAGAGACCCAGTACTTC
many	13	TRBV7-8	TRBD1	TRBJ2-7	CASSETGEEEQYF	TGTGCCAGCAGCGAGACAGGGGAGGAGGAGCAGTACTTC
many	14	TRBV5-8	.	TRBJ2-4	CASSLAGFKNIQYF	TGTGCCAGCAGCTTGGCAGGCTTCAAAAACATTCAGTACTTC
many	18	TRBV7-2	.	TRBJ2-3	CASSLGVRGGGPADTQYF	TGTGCCAGCAGCTTAGGAGTGAGGGGAGGAGGTCCAGCAGATACGCAGTATTTT
many	15	TRBV14	.	TRBJ2-2	CASSQNLAVTGELFF	TGTGCCAGCAGCCAAAATCTTGCAGTCACCGGGGAGCTGTTTTTT
.	14	TRBV18	.	TRBJ2-7	CASSLEDGPYEQYF	TGTGCCAGCTCCCTAGAGGACGGGCCCTACGAGCAGTACTTC